The source of this T cell receptor (beta chain) is a study of T cell responses to AZD1222 COVID-19 vaccine (dated by TCRdb to the early 2020s). The study in broad terms: TCR sequencing was performed for more than 230 trial participants, of whom about 200 were given two doses of AZD1222 and around 26 were given two doses of MenACWY control vaccine. Trial participants were enrolled by age into 18-55, 56-69 and 70-plus year subgroups, with about 150, 27 and 61 TCR-sequenced participants respectively.

The CDR3 regions of human TCRbeta chains were analyzed by immunosequencing. Regarding the original processing steps: TCRs in the repertoires were compared against a reference library of SARS-CoV-2-specific TCRs that had been generated with the MIRA antigen-specificity platform. Breadth meant the fraction of unique TCRs that were SARS-CoV-2-associated, whereas depth meant the fraction of total T cells that were SARS-CoV-2-associated. Using the MIRA data, each spike-specific TCR was mapped to the spike region that the TCR reacts to and placed in a CD4 or CD8 class. Log10-transformed breadth and depth values were compared by one-way ANOVA with Sidak's multiple comparisons tests. Here the immuneACCESS table is served through TCRdb, limited to in-frame sequences with V and J called. Missing clones are a known gap in these copies; in checked studies unresolved V genes cover under half, and the rest lacks a known reason. D and trimming come from the DNA, and the V and J calls and clone size come from that table. Within this sample are 140,000 to 150,000 clones, with around 83% of them counted one time only. Approximately 5% of the sample lies in the top ten.

In the case of this clone: Its antigen remains unidentified. No base-level quality is on record; no much larger clone is a single base apart.

Points the paper makes about the study in general: Because no day 14 peak-response samples were available, the repertoires could be characterized only after the peak T cell response. Conclusions about previously exposed vaccinees are limited, since just six or seven AZD1222 recipients were seropositive for SARS-CoV-2 at baseline. In the small 56-69-year group, the increase in depth fell short of significance, most likely because of low power. Reportedly, close to half of the unique spike-specific TCRs recognized epitopes lying outside the regions that are mutated in the B.1.351 and B.1.1.7 variants. The whole spike protein was spanned by vaccine-associated CD4 TCRs, and dominant responses were seen in regions 160-218 and 743-854. After two AZD1222 doses, spike-specific TCR breadth and depth were significantly higher than at day 0 and than in MenACWY recipients. Participants were mostly white British, with more females than males. The authors suggested clonal diversity may have been underestimated.

Interpreted using the paper, the time point label stands for: about 28 days (+/-7) after the second vaccine dose. AZD1222 recipients with second doses at about 4 weeks or about 12 weeks were pooled, because spike-specific TCR depth and breadth did not differ between schedules. Vaccinee samples came from UK trials COV001 and COV002, including a single-blind randomized controlled phase 2/3 trial of AZD1222 (ChAdOx1 nCoV-19) in healthy adults. Trial participant PBMC samples were collected at day 0 and day 28 after the second dose for TCRbeta chain sequencing. The material sequenced was peripheral blood, taken 28 days after the second AZD1222 dose. The clonotype comes from an adult who received the AZD1222 COVID-19 vaccine.

The CDR3 region has the sequence CASSLDRQGAYQPQHF. The DNA sequence reads TGTGCCAGCAGTTTAGACAGACAGGGGGCGTATCAGCCCCAGCATTTT. The chain couples TRBV28 to TRBJ1-5; 10 middle bases align to TRBD1. V is trimmed back by 2 bases and J by 5 bases, and the junction contains 6 bases that no gene match accounts for. CDR1 is given as MDHEN and CDR2 as SYDVKM, both from the germline V gene. Counted from cysteine to phenylalanine, this CDR3 has 16 amino acids. Kept here is only the CDR3 DNA, which spans 48 bases and is read in frame from base 1.